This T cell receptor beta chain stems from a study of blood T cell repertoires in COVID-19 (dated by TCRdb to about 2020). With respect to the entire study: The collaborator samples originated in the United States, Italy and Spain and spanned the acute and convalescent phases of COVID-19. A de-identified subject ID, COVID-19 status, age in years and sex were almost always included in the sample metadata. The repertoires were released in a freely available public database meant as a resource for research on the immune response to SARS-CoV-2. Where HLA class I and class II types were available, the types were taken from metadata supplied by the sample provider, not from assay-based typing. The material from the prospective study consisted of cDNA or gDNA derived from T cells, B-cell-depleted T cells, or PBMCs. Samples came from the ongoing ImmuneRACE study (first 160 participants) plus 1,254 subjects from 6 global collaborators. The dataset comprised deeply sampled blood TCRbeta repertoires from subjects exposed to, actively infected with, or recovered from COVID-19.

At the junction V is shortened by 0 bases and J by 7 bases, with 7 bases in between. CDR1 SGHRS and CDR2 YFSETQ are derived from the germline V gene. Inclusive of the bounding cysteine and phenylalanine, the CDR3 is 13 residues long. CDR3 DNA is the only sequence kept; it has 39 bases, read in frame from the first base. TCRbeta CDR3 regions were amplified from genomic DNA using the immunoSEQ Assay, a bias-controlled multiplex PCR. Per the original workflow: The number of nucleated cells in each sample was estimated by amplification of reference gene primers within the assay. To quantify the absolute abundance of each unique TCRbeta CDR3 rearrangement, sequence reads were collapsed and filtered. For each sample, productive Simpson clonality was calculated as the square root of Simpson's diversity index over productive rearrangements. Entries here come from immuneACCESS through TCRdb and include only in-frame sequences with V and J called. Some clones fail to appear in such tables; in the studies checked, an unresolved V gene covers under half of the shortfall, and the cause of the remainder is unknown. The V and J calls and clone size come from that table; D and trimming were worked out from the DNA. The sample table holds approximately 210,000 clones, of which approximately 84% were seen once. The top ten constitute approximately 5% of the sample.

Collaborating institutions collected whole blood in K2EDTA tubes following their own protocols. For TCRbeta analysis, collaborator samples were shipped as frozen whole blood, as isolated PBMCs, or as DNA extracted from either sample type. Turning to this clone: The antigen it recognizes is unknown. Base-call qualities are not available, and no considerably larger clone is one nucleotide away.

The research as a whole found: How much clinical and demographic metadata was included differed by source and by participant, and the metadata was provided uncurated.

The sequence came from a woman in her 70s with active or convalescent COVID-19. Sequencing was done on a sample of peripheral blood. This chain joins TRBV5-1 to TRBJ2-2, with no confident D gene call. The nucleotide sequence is TGCGCCAGCAGCTTGGCAGGCCTCGGGGAGCTGTTTTTT. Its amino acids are CASSLAGLGELFF.